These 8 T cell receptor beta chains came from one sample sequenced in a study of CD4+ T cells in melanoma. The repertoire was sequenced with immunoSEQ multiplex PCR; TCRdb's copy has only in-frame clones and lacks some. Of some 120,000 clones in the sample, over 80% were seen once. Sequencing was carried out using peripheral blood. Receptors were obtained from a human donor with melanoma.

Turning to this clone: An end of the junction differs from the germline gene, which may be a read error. The CDR3 DNA sequence: TGTGCCAGTAGTAAAGGACAGGGGGATGGCTACACTTTC. This encodes CASSKGQGDGYTF. The chain recombines TRBV19 with TRBJ1-2; 10 bases are shared with TRBD1. The CDR3 totals 13 residues. CDR1 LNHDA and CDR2 SQIVND come from the germline V gene (reference sequence).

The CDR3 sequence: CASRDLAGPYNEQFF. In nucleotides, the CDR3 is TGTGCCAGTAGAGACCTAGCGGGACCCTACAATGAGCAGTTCTTC. The chain is built from TRBV19 and TRBJ2-1; 9 bases agree with TRBD2. In germline, CDR1 is LNHDA, CDR2 SQIVND (reference sequence). V shed 6 bases and J 2 bases; nucleotides not matched to a gene: 5. The CDR3 consists of 15 residues.

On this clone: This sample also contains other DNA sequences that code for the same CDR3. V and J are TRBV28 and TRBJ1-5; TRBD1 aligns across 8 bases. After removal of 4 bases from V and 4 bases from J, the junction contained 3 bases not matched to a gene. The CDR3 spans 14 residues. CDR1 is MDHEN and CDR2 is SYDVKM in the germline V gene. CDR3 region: CASSSGQGNQPQHF. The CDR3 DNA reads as TGTGCCAGCAGTTCAGGACAGGGTAATCAGCCCCAGCATTTT.

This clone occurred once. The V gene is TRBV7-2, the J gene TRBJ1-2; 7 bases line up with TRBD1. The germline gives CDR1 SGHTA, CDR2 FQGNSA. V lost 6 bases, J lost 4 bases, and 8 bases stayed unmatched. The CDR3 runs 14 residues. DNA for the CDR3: TGTGCCAGCAGGAAGCCGGGACAGACCTATGGCTACACCTTC. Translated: CASRKPGQTYGYTF.

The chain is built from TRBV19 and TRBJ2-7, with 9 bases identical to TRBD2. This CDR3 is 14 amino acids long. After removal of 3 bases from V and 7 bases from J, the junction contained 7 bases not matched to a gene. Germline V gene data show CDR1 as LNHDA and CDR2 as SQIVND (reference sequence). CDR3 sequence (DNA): TGTGCCAGTAGTATTTTAGCGGGAGTGGAGGAGCAGTACTTC. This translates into CASSILAGVEEQYF.

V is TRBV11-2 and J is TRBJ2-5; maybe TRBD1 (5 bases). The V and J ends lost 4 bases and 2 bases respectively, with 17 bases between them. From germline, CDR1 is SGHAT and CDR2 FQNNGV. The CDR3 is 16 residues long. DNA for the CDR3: TGTGCCAGCAGCTCGCCGCGACAGTTCGGACAAGAGACCCAGTACTTC. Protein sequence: CASSSPRQFGQETQYF.

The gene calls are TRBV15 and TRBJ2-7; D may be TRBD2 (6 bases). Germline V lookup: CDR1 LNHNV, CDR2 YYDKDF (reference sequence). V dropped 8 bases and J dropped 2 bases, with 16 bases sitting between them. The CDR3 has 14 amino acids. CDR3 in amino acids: CATSSAAGTYEQYF. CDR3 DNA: TGTGCCACCTCAAGCGCGGCGGGAACCTACGAGCAGTACTTC.

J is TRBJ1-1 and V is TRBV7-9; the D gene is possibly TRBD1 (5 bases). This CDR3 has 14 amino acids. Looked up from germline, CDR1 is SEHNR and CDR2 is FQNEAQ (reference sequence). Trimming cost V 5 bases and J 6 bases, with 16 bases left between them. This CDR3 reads CASSPELGAPEAFF. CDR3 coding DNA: TGTGCCAGCAGCCCCGAGCTAGGGGCGCCTGAAGCTTTCTTT. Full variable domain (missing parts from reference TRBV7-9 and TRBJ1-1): DTGVSQNPRHKITKRGQNVTFRCDPISEHNRLYWYRQTLGQGPEFLTYFQNEAQLEKSRLLSDRFSAERPKGSFSTLEIQRTEQGDSAMYLCASSPELGAPEAFFGQGTRLTVV.